The sequence of this TCR beta chain was determined in a study of CD8 T cells in ankylosing spondylitis. Points from the study as a whole: Relatively scarce in peripheral blood, disease-linked clones were CD8+. What appeared characteristic of ankylosing spondylitis blood was a TCR beta motif of about eight highly homologous variants.

This clonotype was detected many times. Its antigen is not identified. Making use of molecular barcodes, quantitative 5'-RACE generated TCR beta libraries. TCRdb reanalysed the 5' RACE reads using MiXCR and keeps one entry per CDR3 protein. The sample contains roughly 490,000 distinct CDR3 sequences, about 5.4% of which appear only once. In germline, CDR1 is DFQATT, CDR2 SNEGSKA (reference sequence). This CDR3 is 14 amino acids long. V lost 2 bases to trimming and J lost 4 bases; unmatched junction nucleotides: 7. This sequence joins TRBV20-1 and TRBJ1-2, with 7 bases lining up with TRBD1. The TCR originated in a male donor with ankylosing spondylitis. Specimen: blood, either unsorted or a sorted T cell fraction (not recorded which). The CDR3, as DNA: TGCAGTGCTAGAAAACTCAGGGGGACCTATGGCTACACCTTC. Encoded protein: CSARKLRGTYGYTF.